This T cell receptor beta chain is from a study of a mutant IDH1 vaccine in newly diagnosed glioma. Study in general: Vaccines were first given 4-6 weeks after radiotherapy alone, or with temozolomide cycles. Earlier treatment was radiotherapy, temozolomide, or both, with most getting both.

As for time point: week 47, end of study. Every vaccine dose comprised 300 ug of mutant IDH1 20-mer peptide plus topical imiquimod. Diagnosis in the donors showed new WHO grade 3 or 4 astrocytomas that were IDH1-mutant and ATRX-lost. A note on this clone: Antigen unknown.

This CDR3 has 14 residues. From germline, CDR1 is SGHRS and CDR2 YFSETQ. V lost 4 bases and J lost 0, with 11 bases in between. The data were produced by immunoSEQ multiplex PCR, yet TCRdb's version contains in-frame clones alone and is incomplete. Among about 33,000 clones listed, 60% to 75% were seen once. The chain links TRBV5-1 to TRBJ2-7; no clear D gene. This receptor was obtained from a man aged 35 to 55 with glioma. Specimen: PBMCs, collected from a glioma patient whose treatment included an IDH1 peptide vaccine. CDR3 protein: CASSLSLTSYEQYF. CDR3 nucleotides: TGCGCCAGCAGCCTTAGCCTAACCTCCTACGAGCAGTACTTC.